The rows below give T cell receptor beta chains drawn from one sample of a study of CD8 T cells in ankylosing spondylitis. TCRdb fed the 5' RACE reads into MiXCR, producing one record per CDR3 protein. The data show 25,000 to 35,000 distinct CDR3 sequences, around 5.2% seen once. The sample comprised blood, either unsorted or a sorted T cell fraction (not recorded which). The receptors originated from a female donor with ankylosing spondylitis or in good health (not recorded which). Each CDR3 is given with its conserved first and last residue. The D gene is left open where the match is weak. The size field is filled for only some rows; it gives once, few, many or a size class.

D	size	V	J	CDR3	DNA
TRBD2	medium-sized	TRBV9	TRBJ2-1	CASSVVASGSYEQFF	TGTGCCAGCAGCGTAGTGGCTAGCGGGAGCTATGAGCAGTTCTTC
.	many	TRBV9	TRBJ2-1	CASSVAGHNEQFF	TGTGCCAGCAGCGTAGCGGGACACAATGAGCAGTTCTTC
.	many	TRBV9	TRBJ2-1	CASSVVGTNSYNEQFF	TGTGCCAGCAGCGTAGTTGGGACCAACTCCTACAATGAGCAGTTCTTC
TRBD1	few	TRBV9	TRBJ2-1	CASSALQGAIDEQFF	TGTGCCAGCAGCGCGCTACAGGGGGCTATCGATGAGCAGTTCTTC
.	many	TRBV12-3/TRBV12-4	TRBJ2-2	CASSSGGDGELFF	TGTGCCAGCAGTTCAGGGGGGGACGGGGAGCTGTTTTTT
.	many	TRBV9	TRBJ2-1	CASSRGLTHEQFF	TGTGCCAGCAGCCGTGGACTAACCCATGAGCAGTTCTTC
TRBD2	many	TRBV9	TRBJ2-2	CASSPQREGVGELFF	TGTGCCAGCAGCCCCCAGCGGGAGGGAGTCGGGGAGCTGTTTTTT
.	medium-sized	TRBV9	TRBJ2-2	CASSFGGRNTGELFF	TGTGCCAGCAGCTTCGGGGGTCGCAACACCGGGGAGCTGTTTTTT
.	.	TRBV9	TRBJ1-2	CASSVEFGGGYGYTF	TGTGCCAGCAGCGTAGAGTTTGGCGGCGGCTATGGCTACACCTTC
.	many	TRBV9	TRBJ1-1	CASSVATGKAEAFF	TGTGCCAGCAGCGTAGCTACGGGCAAAGCTGAAGCTTTCTTT
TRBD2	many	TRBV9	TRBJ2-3	CASSAIAGGPIDTQYF	TGTGCCAGCAGCGCGATAGCGGGGGGCCCCATAGATACGCAGTATTTT
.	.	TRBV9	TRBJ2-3	CASSVSGRSDTQYF	TGTGCCAGCAGCGTTTCAGGGAGGTCAGATACGCAGTATTTT
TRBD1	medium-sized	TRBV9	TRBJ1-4	CASSDRTGANEKLFF	TGTGCCAGCAGCGACCGGACAGGAGCTAATGAAAAACTGTTTTTT